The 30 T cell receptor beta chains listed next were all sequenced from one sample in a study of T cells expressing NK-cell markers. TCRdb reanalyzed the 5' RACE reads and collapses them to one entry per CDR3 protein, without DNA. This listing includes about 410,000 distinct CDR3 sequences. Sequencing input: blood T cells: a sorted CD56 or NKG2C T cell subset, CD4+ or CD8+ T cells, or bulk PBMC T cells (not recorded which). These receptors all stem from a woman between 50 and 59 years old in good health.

The CDR3 spells CASSLGTGLSETQYF. The chain combines TRBV12-3 or TRBV12-4 with TRBJ2-5; TCRdb selects TRBD1, and the lack of DNA leaves this call unchecked. This CDR3 has 15 amino acids.

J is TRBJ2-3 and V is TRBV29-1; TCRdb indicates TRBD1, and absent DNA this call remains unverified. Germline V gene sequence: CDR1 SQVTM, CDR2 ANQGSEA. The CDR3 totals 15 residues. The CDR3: CSVEMSRSLPDTQYF.

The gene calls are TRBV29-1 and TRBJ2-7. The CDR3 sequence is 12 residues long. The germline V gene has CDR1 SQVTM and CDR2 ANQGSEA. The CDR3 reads CSGGTSTYEQYF.

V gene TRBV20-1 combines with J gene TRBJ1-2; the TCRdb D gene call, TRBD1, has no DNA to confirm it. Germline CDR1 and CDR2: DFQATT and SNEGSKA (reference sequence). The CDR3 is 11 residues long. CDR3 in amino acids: CSAIEGALYTF.

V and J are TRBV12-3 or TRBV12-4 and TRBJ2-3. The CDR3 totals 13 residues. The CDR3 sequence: CASSLGEATTQYF.

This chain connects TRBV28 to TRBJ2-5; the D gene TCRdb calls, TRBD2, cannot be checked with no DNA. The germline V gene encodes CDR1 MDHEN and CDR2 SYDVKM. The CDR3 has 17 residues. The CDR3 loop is CASSLWPSSGRQETQYF.

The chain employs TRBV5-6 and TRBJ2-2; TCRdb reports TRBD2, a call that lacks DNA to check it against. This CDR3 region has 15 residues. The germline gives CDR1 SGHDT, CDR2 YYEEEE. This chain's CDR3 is CASSSLARGTGELFF. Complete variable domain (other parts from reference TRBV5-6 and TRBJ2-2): DAGVTQSPTHLIKTRGQQVTLRCSPKSGHDTVSWYQQALGQGPQFIFQYYEEEERQRGNFPDRFSGHQFPNYSSELNVNALLLGDSALYLCASSSLARGTGELFFGEGSRLTVL.

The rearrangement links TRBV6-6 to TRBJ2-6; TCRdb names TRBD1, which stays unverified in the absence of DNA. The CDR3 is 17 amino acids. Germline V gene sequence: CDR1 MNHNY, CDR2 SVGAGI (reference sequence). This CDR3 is CASSYPRQGDGANVLTF.

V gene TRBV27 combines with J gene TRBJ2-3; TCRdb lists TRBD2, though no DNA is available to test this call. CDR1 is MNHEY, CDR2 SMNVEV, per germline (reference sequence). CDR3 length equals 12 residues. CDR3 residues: CASAQEADTQYF.

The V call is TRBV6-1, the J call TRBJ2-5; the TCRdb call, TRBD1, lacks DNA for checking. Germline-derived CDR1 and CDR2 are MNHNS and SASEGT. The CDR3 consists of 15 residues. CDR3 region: CASSAWDSGLETQYF.

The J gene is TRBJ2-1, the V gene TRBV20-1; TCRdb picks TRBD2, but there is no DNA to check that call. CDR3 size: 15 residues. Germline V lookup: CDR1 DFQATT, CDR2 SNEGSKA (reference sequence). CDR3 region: CSARGAGPRNNEQFF.

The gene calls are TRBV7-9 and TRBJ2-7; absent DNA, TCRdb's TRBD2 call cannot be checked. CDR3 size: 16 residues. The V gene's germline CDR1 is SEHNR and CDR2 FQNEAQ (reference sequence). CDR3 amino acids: CASSSTHSGTPYEQYF.

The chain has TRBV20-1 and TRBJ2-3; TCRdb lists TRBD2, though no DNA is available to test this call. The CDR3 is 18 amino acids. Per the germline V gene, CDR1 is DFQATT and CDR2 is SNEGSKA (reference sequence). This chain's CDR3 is CSARNQDSGGPSTDTQYF.

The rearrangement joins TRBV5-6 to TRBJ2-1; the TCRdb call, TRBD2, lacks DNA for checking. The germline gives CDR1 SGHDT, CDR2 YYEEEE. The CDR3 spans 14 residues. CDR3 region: CASSLWAKANEQFF.

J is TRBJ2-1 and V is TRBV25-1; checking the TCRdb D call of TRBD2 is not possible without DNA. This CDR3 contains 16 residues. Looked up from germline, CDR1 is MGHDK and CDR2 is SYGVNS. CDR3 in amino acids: CASSGSGTSGSREQFF.

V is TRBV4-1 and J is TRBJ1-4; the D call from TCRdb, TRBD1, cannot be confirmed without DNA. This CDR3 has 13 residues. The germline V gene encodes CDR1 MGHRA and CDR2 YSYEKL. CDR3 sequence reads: CASSQEGGEKLFF.

CDR3 in amino acids: CASSLEFPTGFTEAFF. The J gene is TRBJ1-1, the V gene TRBV12-3 or TRBV12-4; TCRdb names TRBD1, which stays unverified in the absence of DNA. The CDR3 runs 16 residues.

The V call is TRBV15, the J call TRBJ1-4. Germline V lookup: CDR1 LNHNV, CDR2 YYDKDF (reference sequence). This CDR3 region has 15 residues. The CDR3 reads CATSRDFGQYEKLFF.

CDR3 loop: CASSSLSYNEQFF. This sequence joins TRBV3-1 and TRBJ2-1. The V gene's germline CDR1 is LGHDT and CDR2 YNNKEL (reference sequence). CDR3 size: 13 residues.

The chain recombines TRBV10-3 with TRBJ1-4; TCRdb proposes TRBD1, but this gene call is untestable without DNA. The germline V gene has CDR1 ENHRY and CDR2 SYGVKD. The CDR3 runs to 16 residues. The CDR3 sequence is CAISSGTGALSEKLFF.

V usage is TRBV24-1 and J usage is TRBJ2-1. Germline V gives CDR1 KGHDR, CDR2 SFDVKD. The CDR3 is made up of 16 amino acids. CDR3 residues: CATSDSAAGRFWEQFF.

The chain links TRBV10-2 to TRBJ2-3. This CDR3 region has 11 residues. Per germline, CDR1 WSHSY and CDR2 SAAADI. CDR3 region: CASSATDTQYF.

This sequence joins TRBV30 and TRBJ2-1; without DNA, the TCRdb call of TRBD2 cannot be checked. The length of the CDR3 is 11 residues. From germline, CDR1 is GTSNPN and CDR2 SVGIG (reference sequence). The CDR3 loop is CACKRGNEQFF.

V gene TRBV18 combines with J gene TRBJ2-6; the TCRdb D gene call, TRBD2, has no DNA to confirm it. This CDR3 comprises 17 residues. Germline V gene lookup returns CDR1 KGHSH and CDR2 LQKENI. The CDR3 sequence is CASSRTSGSSGANVLTF.

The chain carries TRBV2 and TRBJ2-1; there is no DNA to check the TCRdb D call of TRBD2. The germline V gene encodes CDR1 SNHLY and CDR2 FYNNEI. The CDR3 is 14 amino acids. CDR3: CASSRDLTYNEQFF.

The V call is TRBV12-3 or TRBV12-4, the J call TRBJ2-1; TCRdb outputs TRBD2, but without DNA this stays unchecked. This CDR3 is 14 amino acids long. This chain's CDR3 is CASAPGTRLNEQFF.

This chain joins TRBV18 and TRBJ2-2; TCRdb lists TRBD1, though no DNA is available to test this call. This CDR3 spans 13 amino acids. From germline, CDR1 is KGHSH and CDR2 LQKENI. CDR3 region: CASSPLPLGELFF.

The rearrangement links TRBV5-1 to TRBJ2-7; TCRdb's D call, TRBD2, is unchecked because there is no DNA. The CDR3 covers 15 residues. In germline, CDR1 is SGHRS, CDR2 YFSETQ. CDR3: CASRNLAGTYSEQYF.

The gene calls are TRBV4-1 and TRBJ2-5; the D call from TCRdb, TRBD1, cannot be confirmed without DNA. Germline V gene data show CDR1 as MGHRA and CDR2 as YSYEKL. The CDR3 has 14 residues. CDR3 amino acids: CASSQESGVATQYF.

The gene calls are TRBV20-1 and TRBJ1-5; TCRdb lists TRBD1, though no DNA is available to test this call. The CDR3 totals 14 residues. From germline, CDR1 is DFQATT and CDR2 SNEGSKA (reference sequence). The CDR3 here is CSASPGQGHQPQHF.